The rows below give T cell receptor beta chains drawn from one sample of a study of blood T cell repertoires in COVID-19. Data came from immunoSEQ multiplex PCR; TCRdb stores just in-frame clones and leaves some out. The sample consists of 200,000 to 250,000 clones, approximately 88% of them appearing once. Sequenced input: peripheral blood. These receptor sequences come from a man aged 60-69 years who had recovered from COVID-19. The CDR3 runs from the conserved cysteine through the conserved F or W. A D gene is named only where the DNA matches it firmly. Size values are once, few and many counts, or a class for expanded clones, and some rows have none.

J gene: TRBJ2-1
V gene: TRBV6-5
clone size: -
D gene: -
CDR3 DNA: TGTGCCAGCTGGCGAGACTCGCGCTCCTACAATGAGCAGTTCTTC
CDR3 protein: CASWRDSRSYNEQFF

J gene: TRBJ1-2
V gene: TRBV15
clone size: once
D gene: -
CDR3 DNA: TGTGCCACCAGCAGAGATTTCGCAACGCTAAACTCCGACTACACCTTC
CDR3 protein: CATSRDFATLNSDYTF

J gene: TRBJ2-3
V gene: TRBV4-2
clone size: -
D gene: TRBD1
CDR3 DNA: TGTGCCAGCAGCCGACGGGACAGGGTCACAGATACGCAGTATTTT
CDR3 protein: CASSRRDRVTDTQYF

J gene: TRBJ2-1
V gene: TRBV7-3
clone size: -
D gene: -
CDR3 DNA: TGTGCCAGCAGCTTAACCGGGAGCCTGCAGTTCTTC
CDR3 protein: CASSLTGSLQFF

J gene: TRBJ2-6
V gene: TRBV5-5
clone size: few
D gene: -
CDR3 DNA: TGTGCCAGCAGCCGCGAAGGGGCTGGGGCCAACGTCCTGACTTTC
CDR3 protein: CASSREGAGANVLTF

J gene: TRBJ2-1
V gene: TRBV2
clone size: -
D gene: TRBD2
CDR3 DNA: TGTGCCACAAATTGGCGGAGGGGGACTAGCGGGGACAATGAGCAGTTCTTC
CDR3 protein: CATNWRRGTSGDNEQFF

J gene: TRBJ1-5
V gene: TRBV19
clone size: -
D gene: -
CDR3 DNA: TGTGCCAGTAGTAGGGGGGATAGCAATCAGCCCCAGCATTTT
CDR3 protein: CASSRGDSNQPQHF

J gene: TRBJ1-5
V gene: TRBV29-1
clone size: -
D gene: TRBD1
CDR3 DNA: TGCAGCGTGGGACAGGGGAGCAATCAGCCCCAGCATTTT
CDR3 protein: CSVGQGSNQPQHF

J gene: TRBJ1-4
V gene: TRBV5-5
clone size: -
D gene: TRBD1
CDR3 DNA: TGTGCCAGCAGCATGACAGGGGGCATTGAAAAACTGTTTTTT
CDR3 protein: CASSMTGGIEKLFF

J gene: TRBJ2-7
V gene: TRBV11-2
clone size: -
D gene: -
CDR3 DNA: TGTGCCAGCAGCTTGCGGGCCGCGAGCGAGCAGTACTTC
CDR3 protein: CASSLRAASEQYF

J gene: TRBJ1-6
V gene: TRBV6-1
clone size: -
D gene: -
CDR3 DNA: TGTGCCAGCAGGGCCGGGACACATAATTCACCCCTCCACTTT
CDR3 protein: CASRAGTHNSPLHF